These T cell receptor beta chains were read from a single sample in a study of T-cell reconstitution after alpha-beta-depleted transplantation in children. A single record per CDR3 protein comes from TCRdb applying MiXCR to the PCR reads. The table records 610,000 or so distinct CDR3 sequences, 25% to 30% of them present only once. Sequenced material: PBMCs, taken before TCRalphabeta/CD19-depleted stem cell transplant. The receptors here all came from a boy in the first two years of life with Wiskott-Aldrich syndrome, due to receive a stem cell transplant. Both conserved end residues are part of each CDR3. D genes are given only for firm matches. Expanded clones get a size class; other rows say once, few or many, or leave the size out.

d_gene,abundance,j_gene,v_gene,CDR3aa,CDR3nt
NA,many,TRBJ1-1,TRBV5-1,CASRTLALPNTEAFF,TGCGCCAGCAGAACTCTCGCCCTTCCCAACACTGAAGCTTTCTTT
TRBD2,NA,TRBJ2-1,TRBV29-1,CSAGRLAANNEQFF,TGCAGCGCCGGGCGTCTAGCGGCGAACAATGAGCAGTTCTTC
NA,NA,TRBJ2-7,TRBV20-1,CSARDRGGAKLYEQYF,TGCAGTGCTAGAGATCGTGGAGGCGCCAAACTCTACGAGCAGTACTTC
NA,NA,TRBJ2-6,TRBV7-2,CASSQEATGANVLTF,TGTGCCAGCAGCCAGGAAGCGACTGGGGCCAACGTCCTGACTTTC
NA,NA,TRBJ1-4,TRBV4-1,CASSQEWGRNEKLFF,TGCGCCAGCAGCCAAGAATGGGGGCGAAATGAAAAACTGTTTTTT
NA,few,TRBJ2-5,TRBV29-1,CSVDGQETQYF,TGCAGCGTTGATGGGCAAGAGACCCAGTACTTC
NA,few,TRBJ2-5,TRBV7-2,CASSGNRETQYF,TGTGCCAGCAGCGGTAACAGGGAGACCCAGTACTTC
TRBD2,few,TRBJ2-7,TRBV4-1,CASSQDRTSGRFTKEYF,TGCGCCAGCAGCCAAGACCGGACTAGCGGGAGATTTACTAAGGAGTACTTC
TRBD2,few,TRBJ2-3,TRBV11-1,CASSPTSGTQYF,TGTGCCAGCAGCCCCACTAGCGGTACGCAGTATTTT
TRBD1,NA,TRBJ2-7,TRBV10-3,CAISDYGQGGYEQYF,TGTGCCATCAGTGACTATGGACAGGGTGGCTACGAGCAGTACTTC
NA,few,TRBJ2-7,TRBV10-3,CAINDRVILRDYEQYF,TGTGCCATCAACGACCGCGTTATCTTGAGGGACTACGAGCAGTACTTC
NA,few,TRBJ2-3,TRBV15,CATSRDPDRDLDTQYF,TGTGCCACCAGCAGAGACCCGGACCGCGATTTGGATACGCAGTATTTT
TRBD2,NA,TRBJ2-7,TRBV12-3/TRBV12-4,CASSRPGLAVYEQYF,TGTGCCAGCAGCCGACCGGGACTAGCGGTCTACGAGCAGTACTTC
NA,NA,TRBJ1-5,TRBV20-1,CSARVGGLNQPQHF,TGCAGTGCTAGAGTGGGCGGCCTCAATCAGCCCCAGCATTTT
NA,many,TRBJ2-2,TRBV5-1,CASSDTGELFF,TGTGCCAGCAGTGACACCGGGGAGCTGTTTTTT
TRBD1,NA,TRBJ1-4,TRBV25-1,CASSANTGGRNEKLFF,TGTGCCAGCAGTGCGAACACAGGGGGCAGGAATGAAAAACTGTTTTTT
TRBD1,few,TRBJ2-4,TRBV5-6,CASSLWTGVTAKNIQYF,TGTGCCAGCAGCCTTTGGACAGGGGTAACAGCCAAAAACATTCAGTACTTC
TRBD2,NA,TRBJ2-1,TRBV5-1,CASSRETSGKYNEQFF,TGCGCCAGCAGCAGAGAGACTAGCGGGAAGTACAATGAGCAGTTCTTC
NA,many,TRBJ2-1,TRBV5-1,CASSVGPSPSNEQFF,TGCGCCAGCAGCGTCGGGCCTTCACCATCCAATGAGCAGTTCTTC
NA,NA,TRBJ2-1,TRBV6-4,CASSENHLAGNEQFF,TGTGCCAGCAGTGAAAACCATCTAGCCGGCAATGAGCAGTTCTTC